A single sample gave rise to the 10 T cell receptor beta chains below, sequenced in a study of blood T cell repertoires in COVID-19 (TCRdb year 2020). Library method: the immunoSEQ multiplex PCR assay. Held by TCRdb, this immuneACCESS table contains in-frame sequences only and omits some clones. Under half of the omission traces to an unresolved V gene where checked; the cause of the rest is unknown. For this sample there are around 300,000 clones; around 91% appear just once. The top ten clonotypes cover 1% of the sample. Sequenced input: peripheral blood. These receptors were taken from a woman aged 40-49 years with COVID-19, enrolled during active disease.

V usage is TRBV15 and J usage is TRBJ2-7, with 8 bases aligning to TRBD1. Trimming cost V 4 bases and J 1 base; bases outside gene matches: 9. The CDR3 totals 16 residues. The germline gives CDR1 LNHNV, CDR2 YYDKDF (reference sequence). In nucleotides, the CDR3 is TGTGCCACCAGCATAGCGATCGGGACAGGATCCTACGAGCAGTACTTC. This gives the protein CATSIAIGTGSYEQYF.

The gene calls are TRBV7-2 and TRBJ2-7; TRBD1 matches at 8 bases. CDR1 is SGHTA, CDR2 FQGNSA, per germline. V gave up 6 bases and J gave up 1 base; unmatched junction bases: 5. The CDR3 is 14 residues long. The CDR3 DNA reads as TGTGCCAGCAGTCGAAACAGGGGGTCCTACGAGCAGTACTTC. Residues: CASSRNRGSYEQYF.

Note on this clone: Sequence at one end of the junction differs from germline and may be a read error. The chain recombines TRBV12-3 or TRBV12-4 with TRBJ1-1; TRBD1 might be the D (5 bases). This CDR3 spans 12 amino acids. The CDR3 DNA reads TGTGCCAGCAGTCGACAAGGAGGGCCTGGGGGATTT. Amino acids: CASSRQGGPGGF.

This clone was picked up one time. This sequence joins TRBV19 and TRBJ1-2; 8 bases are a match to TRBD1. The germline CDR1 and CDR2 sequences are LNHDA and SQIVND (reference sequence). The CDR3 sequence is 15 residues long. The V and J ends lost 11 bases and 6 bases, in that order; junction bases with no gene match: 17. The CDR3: CASWAGGISWNGYTF. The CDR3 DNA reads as TGTGCCTCCTGGGCAGGGGGCATTAGTTGGAATGGCTACACCTTC.

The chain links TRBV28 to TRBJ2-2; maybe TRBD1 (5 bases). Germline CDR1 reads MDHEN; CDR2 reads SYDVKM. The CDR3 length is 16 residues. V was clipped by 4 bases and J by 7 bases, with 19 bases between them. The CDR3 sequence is CASSSPKQNRFGELFF. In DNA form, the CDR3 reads TGTGCCAGCAGTTCGCCCAAACAGAACAGGTTCGGGGAGCTGTTTTTT.

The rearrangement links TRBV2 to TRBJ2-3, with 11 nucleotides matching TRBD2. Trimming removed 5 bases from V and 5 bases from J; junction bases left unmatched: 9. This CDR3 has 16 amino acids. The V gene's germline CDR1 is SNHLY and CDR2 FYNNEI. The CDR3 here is CASSSLAGGPGDTQYF. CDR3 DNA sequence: TGTGCCAGCAGTTCTTTAGCGGGAGGGCCCGGAGATACGCAGTATTTT.

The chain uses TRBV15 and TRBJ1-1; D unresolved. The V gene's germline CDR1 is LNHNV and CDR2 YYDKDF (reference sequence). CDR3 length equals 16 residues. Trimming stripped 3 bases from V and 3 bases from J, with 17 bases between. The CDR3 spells CATSSGLSSEDTEAFF. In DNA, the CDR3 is TGTGCCACCAGCAGTGGTTTAAGCTCAGAGGACACTGAAGCTTTCTTT.

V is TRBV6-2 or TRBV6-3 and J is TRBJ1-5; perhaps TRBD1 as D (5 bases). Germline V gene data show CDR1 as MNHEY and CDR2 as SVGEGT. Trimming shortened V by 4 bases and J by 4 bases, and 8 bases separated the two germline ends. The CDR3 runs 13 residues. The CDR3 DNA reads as TGTGCCAGCAGTTGGGGCAAGAATCAGCCCCAGCATTTT. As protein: CASSWGKNQPQHF.

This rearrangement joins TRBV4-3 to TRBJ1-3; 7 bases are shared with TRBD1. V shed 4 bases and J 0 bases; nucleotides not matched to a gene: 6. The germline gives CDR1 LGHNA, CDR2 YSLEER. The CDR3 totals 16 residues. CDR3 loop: CASSRDSRFSGNTIYF. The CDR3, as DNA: TGCGCCAGCAGCCGGGACAGCAGATTCTCTGGAAACACCATATATTTT.

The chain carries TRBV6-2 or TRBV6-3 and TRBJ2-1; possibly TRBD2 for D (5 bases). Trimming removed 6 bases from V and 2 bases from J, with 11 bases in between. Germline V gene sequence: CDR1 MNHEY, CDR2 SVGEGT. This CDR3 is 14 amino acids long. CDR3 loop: CASSLRGPYNEQFF. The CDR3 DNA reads TGTGCCAGCAGCCTCCGGGGTCCCTACAATGAGCAGTTCTTC.